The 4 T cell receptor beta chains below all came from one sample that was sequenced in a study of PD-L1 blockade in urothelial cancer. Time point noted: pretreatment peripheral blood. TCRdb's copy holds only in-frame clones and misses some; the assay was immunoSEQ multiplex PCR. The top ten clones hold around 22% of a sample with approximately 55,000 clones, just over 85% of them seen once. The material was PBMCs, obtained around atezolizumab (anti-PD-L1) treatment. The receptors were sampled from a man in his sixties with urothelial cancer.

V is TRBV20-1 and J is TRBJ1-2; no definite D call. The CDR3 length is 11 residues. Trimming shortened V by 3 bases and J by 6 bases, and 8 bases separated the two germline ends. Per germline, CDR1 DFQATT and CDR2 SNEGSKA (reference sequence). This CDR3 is CSARAGNGYTF. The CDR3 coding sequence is TGCAGTGCTAGGGCGGGCAATGGCTACACCTTC.

CDR3 sequence reads: CASSETRVLNTGELFF. CDR3 nucleotide sequence: TGTGCCAGCAGTGAAACGAGGGTCCTGAACACCGGGGAGCTGTTTTTT. This chain uses TRBV6-1 with TRBJ2-2, with D possibly being TRBD2 (5 bases). The CDR3 sequence is 16 residues long. Trimming removed 2 bases from V and 1 base from J, with 11 bases in between. Germline CDR1 reads MNHNS; CDR2 reads SASEGT.

The CDR3 DNA is TGTGCCAGCAGTTCTCGGGGAGGGGTTAACTATGGCTACACCTTC. This gives the protein CASSSRGGVNYGYTF. The chain recombines TRBV6-5 with TRBJ1-2; the D gene is possibly TRBD1 (5 bases). The CDR3 spans 15 residues. Germline V CDR1 and CDR2: MNHEY, SVGAGI. Trimming took 4 bases from V and 1 from J, leaving 13 bases between them.

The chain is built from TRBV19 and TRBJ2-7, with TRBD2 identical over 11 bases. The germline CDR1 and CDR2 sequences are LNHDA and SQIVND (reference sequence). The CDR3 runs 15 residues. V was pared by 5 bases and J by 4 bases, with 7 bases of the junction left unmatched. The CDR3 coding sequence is TGTGCCAGTAGTGCCAGACTAGCGGGATGGTACGAGCAGTACTTC. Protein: CASSARLAGWYEQYF.